This entry is about one T cell receptor (beta chain). As yet, its antigen is unknown. The sample comes from a study of cytomegalovirus exposure and HLA in healthy donors. Points from the study as a whole: HLA alleles showed associations with about 17,000 TCR beta sequences in a later analysis, at a 0.05 false discovery rate. An analysis was carried out at a later point. It showed that HLA-associated TCR beta chains were more clonally expanded than equally common non-associated chains. Judged likely to be a sequencing artifact was a cluster of highly shared sequence variants. Only CMV serostatus was available as immune exposure information.

The length of the CDR3 is 14 residues. V was clipped by 3 bases and J by 5 bases; unmatched bases: 5. The germline CDR1 and CDR2 sequences are SQVTM and ANQGSEA. The PCR was carried out with 60 Vbeta primers and 13 Jbeta primers. Sequencing used immunoSEQ multiplex PCR; TCRdb keeps in-frame clones, though not all of them. Of 120,000 or so clones in the sample, more than 60% were seen once. What was sequenced was PBMCs. This chain joins TRBV29-1 and TRBJ2-5; 11 nucleotides match TRBD2. The sequence was collected from a woman in her fifties or sixties in good health and CMV-seropositive. CDR3 nucleotide sequence: TGCAGCGTTGATAGCGGGAGGGCCCAGGAGACCCAGTACTTC. This codes for CSVDSGRAQETQYF.